The 17 T cell receptor beta chains below all came from one sample that was sequenced in a study of response to subunit inactivated influenza vaccine. TCRdb processed the RT-PCR reads anew with MiXCR; each CDR3 protein has one entry. Among about 800,000 distinct CDR3 sequences listed, 21% were seen once. Here the sequenced sample was PBMCs from blood, taken more than 4 days after vaccination. These TCRs come from a man between 45 and 60 years old who received an inactivated influenza vaccine.

The rearrangement links TRBV29-1 to TRBJ2-1; the D gene is possibly TRBD1 (6 bases). This CDR3 contains 12 residues. Trimming removed 7 bases at V and 8 bases at J, with 15 bases between. Germline CDR1 is SQVTM and CDR2 is ANQGSEA. The DNA for the CDR3 is TGCAGCGCCGGGAACGCAGGGGATGAGCAGTTCTTC. Its protein is CSAGNAGDEQFF.

The J gene is TRBJ1-5, the V gene TRBV28; 7 bases match TRBD1. The germline V gene encodes CDR1 MDHEN and CDR2 SYDVKM. The CDR3 is made up of 16 amino acids. Losses at the gene ends were 8 bases for V and 2 bases for J; bases not matched to a gene: 12. Here the CDR3 reads CASRYRGRRGNQPQHF. CDR3 bases: TGTGCCAGCCGATACAGGGGCCGAAGGGGCAATCAGCCCCAGCATTTT.

The chain carries TRBV29-1 and TRBJ1-1; D perhaps matches TRBD1 (6 bases). V lost 4 bases to trimming and J lost 2 bases, with 11 bases between them. Germline V gene sequence: CDR1 SQVTM, CDR2 ANQGSEA. The CDR3 contains 13 residues. Here the CDR3 reads CSVANRANTEAFF. In DNA, the CDR3 is TGCAGCGTTGCCAACAGGGCCAACACTGAAGCTTTCTTT.

This clonotype was detected only a few times. The chain employs TRBV29-1 and TRBJ2-7; 9 nucleotides line up with TRBD1. The CDR3 extends over 12 amino acids. Losses at the gene ends were 7 bases for V and 3 bases for J; bases not matched to a gene: 4. The V gene's germline CDR1 is SQVTM and CDR2 ANQGSEA. CDR3 sequence: CSAGQGDYEQYF. For the CDR3, the DNA is TGCAGCGCGGGACAGGGAGACTACGAGCAGTACTTC.

This clonotype was seen only a few times. The chain uses TRBV7-8 and TRBJ2-1, with a possible D match to TRBD2 (7 bases). Trimming took 1 base from V and 2 from J, leaving 15 bases between them. The CDR3 runs 17 residues. Germline V lookup: CDR1 SGHVS, CDR2 FQNEAQ. CDR3 sequence (DNA): TGTGCCAGCAGCTTAGTAGGCGGGGGCCCCCCCTACAATGAGCAGTTCTTC. This codes for CASSLVGGGPPYNEQFF. Supplemented by reference TRBV7-8 and TRBJ2-1, the full variable domain reads GAGVSQSPRYKVAKRGQDVALRCDPISGHVSLFWYQQALGQGPEFLTYFQNEAQLDKSGLPSDRFFAERPEGSVSTLKIQRTQQEDSAVYLCASSLVGGGPPYNEQFFGPGTRLTVL.

This clonotype was counted many times. The CDR3 reads CASSQGGDIQETQYF. CDR3 coding DNA: TGTGCCAGCAGCCAAGGGGGGGACATCCAAGAGACCCAGTACTTC. The chain joins TRBV4-2 to TRBJ2-5, with D perhaps being TRBD1 or TRBD2 (6 bases each). The V gene's germline CDR1 is LGHNA and CDR2 YNFKEQ. The CDR3 has 15 residues. V lost 1 base, J lost 1 base, and 10 bases lay in between.

This clonotype was found a few times. The chain links TRBV12-3 or TRBV12-4 to TRBJ2-1; TRBD1 might be the D (6 bases). V was shortened by 6 bases and J by 1 base, with 13 bases between the two germline ends. The CDR3 contains 15 residues. CDR3 loop: CASSLYTGSYNEQFF. As DNA, the CDR3 is TGTGCCAGCAGCCTTTATACAGGGTCCTACAATGAGCAGTTCTTC.

This clonotype was seen once. V usage is TRBV7-2 and J usage is TRBJ2-7; a possible D gene is TRBD1 (6 bases). The V end was cut by 1 base, the J end by 2 bases, with 15 bases between. Germline lookup yields CDR1 SGHTA and CDR2 FQGNSA. The CDR3 contains 16 residues. The CDR3, as DNA: TGTGCCAGCAGCTTAGGGGGCCCAGGGGTCCCCTACGAGCAGTACTTC. Residues: CASSLGGPGVPYEQYF. Filled out from reference TRBV7-2 and TRBJ2-7, the complete variable domain reads GAGVSQSPSNKVTEKGKDVELRCDPISGHTALYWYRQSLGQGLEFLIYFQGNSAPDKSGLPSDRFSAERTGGSVSTLTIQRTQQEDSAVYLCASSLGGPGVPYEQYFGPGTRLTVT.

This clonotype has only a few counts. The gene calls are TRBV20-1 and TRBJ2-7; a possible D gene is TRBD1 (5 bases). V was trimmed by 1 base and J by 0 bases, leaving 10 bases between them. Germline-derived CDR1 and CDR2 are DFQATT and SNEGSKA (reference sequence). The CDR3 length is 14 residues. The CDR3: CSARGYRSSYEQYF. The CDR3 region has the DNA TGCAGTGCTAGAGGATACAGGAGCTCCTACGAGCAGTACTTC.

The chain combines TRBV11-2 with TRBJ2-5; 7 nucleotides line up with TRBD1. V trimming: 5 bases; J trimming: 5 bases; junction bases outside the gene matches: 14. The CDR3 loop spans 16 amino acids. Looked up from germline, CDR1 is SGHAT and CDR2 is FQNNGV. DNA for the CDR3: TGTGCCAGCAGCCCCAGACGTACAGGGGTTTGGGAGACCCAGTACTTC. This encodes CASSPRRTGVWETQYF.

This chain connects TRBV7-2 to TRBJ2-2; D is perhaps TRBD1 (6 bases). The CDR3 totals 15 residues. Germline V gives CDR1 SGHTA, CDR2 FQGNSA. V was pared by 5 bases and J by 4 bases, with 14 bases between. CDR3 region: CASSLLTGPTGELFF. The CDR3 DNA reads TGTGCCAGCAGCCTGTTGACAGGTCCCACCGGGGAGCTGTTTTTT.

The chain joins TRBV5-5 to TRBJ2-5; 10 bases match TRBD2. Unmatched junction bases numbered 5, after V lost 5 bases and J lost 4 bases. The CDR3 runs 14 residues. From germline, CDR1 is SGHKS and CDR2 YYEKEE (reference sequence). CDR3 sequence: CASRSGGAGETQYF. The CDR3 nucleotides are TGTGCCAGCAGGAGCGGGGGGGCCGGAGAGACCCAGTACTTC.

Of note for this clonotype: This is likely a read error, given that the CDR3 carries no conserved phenylalanine or tryptophan at its end. The J gene is TRBJ2-5, the V gene TRBV12-3 or TRBV12-4; TRBD1 agrees at 10 bases. J gave up 5 bases and V 7 bases, and 13 bases lay outside the gene matches. This CDR3 region has 16 residues. This chain's CDR3 is CASTPSWGQGTETQYS. The CDR3 nucleotides are TGTGCCAGCACCCCTTCTTGGGGACAGGGGACGGAGACCCAGTACTCC.

This clonotype was observed a handful of times. This sequence joins TRBV12-1 and TRBJ2-1; the DNA was not compared with TRBD1, the D call given in the table. TRBV12-1 is a known pseudogene. The CDR3 length is 16 residues. The CDR3 is CASSSLAPSSYNEQFF. The CDR3 DNA reads TGTGCCAGCAGCTCGTTAGCGCCGAGCTCCTACAATGAGCAGTTCTTC.

As DNA, the CDR3 is TGCGCCAGCAGCTTGGTAGTTGGAGGGACCGAAGCTTTCTTT. It is translated as CASSLVVGGTEAFF. V usage is TRBV5-1 and J usage is TRBJ1-1; tentative D call: TRBD1 (5 bases). The V end was cut by 0 bases, the J end by 8 bases, with 14 bases between. Germline assignment: CDR1 SGHRS and CDR2 YFSETQ. This CDR3 is built from 14 residues.

This clonotype has just a few counts. This chain links TRBV5-6 with TRBJ2-7, with D possibly matching TRBD1 (5 bases). The germline gives CDR1 SGHDT, CDR2 YYEEEE. This CDR3 has 12 amino acids. The germline V and J ends were trimmed by 4 bases and 3 bases, with 8 bases remaining between them. The chain's CDR3 is CASSVTDYEQYF. In DNA, the CDR3 is TGTGCCAGCAGCGTGACAGACTACGAGCAGTACTTC.

This clonotype was counted at least ten times. The V call is TRBV7-9, the J call TRBJ1-1; D is uncertain. Trimming took off 9 bases at V and 4 bases at J, with 18 bases between the two ends. Per the germline V gene, CDR1 is SEHNR and CDR2 is FQNEAQ (reference sequence). CDR3 size: 14 residues. CDR3 sequence (DNA): TGTGCCAGTCAGAGCTTGGGCAGCATCACTGAAGCTTTCTTT. Its translation: CASQSLGSITEAFF.